The clone carrying this T cell receptor beta chain was seen once. The antigen remains unidentified. These data come from a study of T cells in pancreatic ductal adenocarcinoma. CDR3 length: 14 amino acids. With 7 bases removed from V and 6 bases from J, the gap between germline ends came to 17 bases. Germline V gene sequence: CDR1 SGHRS, CDR2 YFSETQ. Findings and limits, study-wide: No significant tumor-blood clonality difference; means were about 0.11 and 0.072.

The protocol was immunoSEQ multiplex PCR, while the TCRdb copy is restricted to in-frame clones and leaves out a portion. The sample shows over 100,000 clones, about 95% of them seen only once. The selected patients with pancreatic ductal adenocarcinoma had surgery but no neoadjuvant therapy. This TCR was sampled from a human donor with pancreatic ductal adenocarcinoma. The chain uses TRBV5-1 and TRBJ2-1; TRBD2 is a possible D gene (5 bases). Sequences were obtained from PBMCs. DNA for the CDR3: TGCGCCAGCGCCCGGGGTCCCGTTTCCAATGAGCAGTTCTTC. It encodes CASARGPVSNEQFF.